This T cell receptor beta chain was identified during a study of shared clonotypes between healthy human individuals. Study-level information: Donor ages ranged 18 to 49 years: a couple of women, three men.

This CDR3 is 14 amino acids long. Trimming left V 6 bases short and J 3 bases short, with 12 bases between. CDR1 is SNHLY, CDR2 FYNNEI, per germline. About 28,000 T cell genomes (about 300 ng DNA) went into each PBMC replicate. Authors' methods: Junction-only immunoSEQ sequences carried no quality scores, so filtering differed. Generated by immunoSEQ multiplex PCR, the TCRdb table keeps only in-frame clones and is missing some. The V and J calls and clone size come from that table; D and trimming were worked out from the DNA. The profile covers under 600,000 clones, with almost 80% appearing a single time and about 12% taken by the ten largest.

The rearrangement uses TRBV2 and TRBJ1-5; D is unresolved. The specimen sequenced was PBMCs. This TCR derives from a woman aged 35 to 49 in good health. Some clones in this sample may be carry-over from other donors' samples. CDR3 DNA sequence: TGTGCCAGCAGGTTCAAATGGGACAATCAGCCCCAGCATTTT. It specifies CASRFKWDNQPQHF.